This T cell receptor beta chain was documented in a study of memory CD4+ T cells and cytomegalovirus serostatus. Single viable CD3+CD4+CD8-CD45RO+ cells were sorted as the memory CD4+ T cells. V was pared by 4 bases and J by 7 bases, with 14 bases of the junction left unmatched. The germline V gene encodes CDR1 MNHEY and CDR2 SMNVEV (reference sequence). This CDR3 spans 17 amino acids. The protocol was immunoSEQ multiplex PCR, while the TCRdb copy is restricted to in-frame clones and leaves out a portion. The top ten clones hold roughly 6.7% of a sample with around 44,000 clones, about 82% of them seen once.

The origin of this receptor is an adult in good health and CMV-seronegative. Sequencing used memory CD4+ T cells from blood. The chain links TRBV27 to TRBJ2-7, with 12 positions matching TRBD1. The CDR3 DNA reads as TGTGCCAGCAGTTCCTTCCTAGTGGGACAGGGGGCGAGGGAGCAGTACTTC. Residues: CASSSFLVGQGAREQYF.